This T cell receptor beta chain appears in the sequencing data of a study of CD8 T cells in Susac syndrome. From blood CD8+ and CD4+ T cells, the TCR beta chain was sequenced. RNA amounts of roughly 0.5 to 1 ug underwent reverse transcription with random hexamers. TCRdb recomputed calls from the immunoSEQ multiplex PCR reads with MiXCR, one row per CDR3 protein. This repertoire shows under 200,000 distinct CDR3 sequences, under 95% found once; its top ten account for about 0.1%. The CDR3 covers 13 residues. With 7 bases removed from V and 2 bases from J, the gap between germline ends came to 11 bases. Germline V gene sequence: CDR1 SQVTM, CDR2 ANQGSEA.

The chain recombines TRBV29-1 with TRBJ2-2, with a tentative D call TRBD2 (6 bases). Material for sequencing was CD4+ T cells from PBMCs. The receptor comes from a human donor in good health. The CDR3 sequence: CSAVGGNTGELFF. As DNA, the CDR3 is TGCAGCGCCGTCGGGGGAAACACCGGGGAGCTGTTTTTT.